This TCR beta chain was identified in a study of a mutant IDH1 vaccine in newly diagnosed glioma. Points on this clone: Its antigen is undetermined.

Time point indicated: week 35, safety follow-up. Topical imiquimod accompanied each vaccine dose, which consisted of 300 ug of mutant IDH1 20-mer peptide. Clones were sequenced by immunoSEQ multiplex PCR, and TCRdb holds only the in-frame ones, with some missing. The repertoire holds about 30,000 clones, roughly 80% seen once, with approximately 15% in the top ten. Source: PBMCs, taken from a glioma patient whose treatment included an IDH1 peptide vaccine. This TCR came from a man aged 25 to 40 with glioma.

CDR3: CASSEGGWGQNEKLFF. The CDR3 DNA follows: TGTGCCAGCAGTGAAGGAGGGTGGGGGCAAAATGAAAAACTGTTTTTT. This chain uses TRBV6-1 with TRBJ1-4; tentatively, D is TRBD1 (6 bases). Germline V lookup: CDR1 MNHNS, CDR2 SASEGT. Trimming took off 1 base at V and 5 bases at J, with 14 bases between the two ends. CDR3 length: 16 amino acids.